These 12 T cell receptor beta chains were all obtained from the same sample, sequenced in a study of regulatory T cells in long-lasting Graves disease. Both iRepertoire HTBI primers and Arm-PCR of CDR3 regions were used to build the TCR beta libraries. TCRdb called the multiplex PCR reads again in MiXCR, with one record for every CDR3 protein. The sample records 500,000 or so distinct CDR3 sequences, 16% being singletons. Sample time point: newly diagnosed GD, antithyroid drugs for less than 3 months. The authors made the TCR library using RNA they extracted from PBMCs. These records were also assigned to another study, of T cells in Graves' hyperthyroidism and ophthalmopathy.

The sequencing used peripheral blood mononuclear cells (PBMCs), collected at new diagnosis, from a patient treated with antithyroid drugs. The receptors here all came from a man aged 35-49 years with Graves disease.

CDR3 in DNA: TGTGCCAGCAGTTACTGGGGAGCGGGAGGGCCAGACGAGCAGTACTTC. It yields the protein CASSYWGAGGPDEQYF. The chain is built from TRBV6-5 and TRBJ2-7; TRBD2 matches 10 bases. J was trimmed by 5 bases and V by 1 base; bases with no gene match: 8. This CDR3 is 16 amino acids long. Germline CDR1 reads MNHEY; CDR2 reads SVGAGI.

In its sample, this clonotype was seen many times. This rearrangement joins TRBV20-1 to TRBJ2-3, with TRBD2 matching over 7 bases. The trim removed 5 bases at V and 1 base at J, leaving 9 bases unmatched. Germline CDR1 is DFQATT and CDR2 is SNEGSKA (reference sequence). The CDR3 contains 15 residues. CDR3 DNA sequence: TGCAGTGCTGAGGGCGTTACTAGCGGCACAGATACGCAGTATTTT. This gives the protein CSAEGVTSGTDTQYF.

J is TRBJ1-2 and V is TRBV4-1, with 9 bases lining up with TRBD1. The germline V gene has CDR1 MGHRA and CDR2 YSYEKL. This CDR3 has 15 amino acids. The ends lost 0 bases at V and 8 bases at J; junction bases unmatched: 7. The CDR3 is CASSQESGQGSGYTF. The CDR3 nucleotides are TGCGCCAGCAGCCAAGAATCGGGACAGGGTAGCGGCTACACCTTC.

This clonotype was seen only a few times. V is TRBV15 and J is TRBJ2-4, with TRBD2 as a possible D gene (5 bases). Germline V gene data show CDR1 as LNHNV and CDR2 as YYDKDF (reference sequence). V lost 6 bases and J lost 0, with 12 bases in between. The CDR3 runs 15 residues. The chain's CDR3 is CATRSSGLAKNIQYF. The CDR3 DNA follows: TGTGCCACCAGGTCCAGCGGACTAGCCAAAAACATTCAGTACTTC. The variable domain in full, completed from reference TRBV15 and TRBJ2-4, reads DAMVIQNPRYQVTQFGKPVTLSCSQTLNHNVMYWYQQKSSQAPKLLFHYYDKDFNNEADTPDNFQSRRPNTSFCFLDIRSPGLGDTAMYLCATRSSGLAKNIQYFGAGTRLSVL.

This clonotype was counted only a few times. The V call is TRBV19, the J call TRBJ1-1; TRBD1 is a possible D gene (5 bases). Trimming took off 6 bases at V and 6 bases at J, with 17 bases between the two ends. CDR1 and CDR2 from the germline V gene are LNHDA and SQIVND (reference sequence). The CDR3 covers 14 residues. CDR3 amino acids: CASRRGPLSAEAFF. Here the CDR3 DNA reads TGTGCCAGTAGGAGGGGACCGCTAAGCGCTGAAGCTTTCTTT.

This clonotype was counted a few times. The chain employs TRBV27 and TRBJ2-1, with TRBD2 matching over 8 bases. The V gene end was trimmed by 2 bases and the J gene end by 5 bases; junction bases not matched to a gene: 5. CDR3 length: 15 residues. The germline gives CDR1 MNHEY, CDR2 SMNVEV (reference sequence). The CDR3 loop reads CASSLGSGSDNEQFF. The CDR3 DNA reads as TGTGCCAGCAGTTTAGGGAGCGGGAGCGACAATGAGCAGTTCTTC.

The chain employs TRBV30 and TRBJ1-1, with 9 positions matching TRBD1. This CDR3 has 13 residues. The junction had 5 bases not matched to a gene; V was cut back by 3 bases and J by 6 bases. Germline CDR1 and CDR2: GTSNPN and SVGIG (reference sequence). The CDR3 nucleotides read TGTGCCTGGAGCCTGGACAGGGGTGCTGAAGCTTTCTTT. As protein: CAWSLDRGAEAFF.

There are many counts of this clonotype. This chain connects TRBV30 to TRBJ1-6; the match to TRBD1 covers 8 bases. This CDR3 is built from 15 residues. With V trimmed by 0 bases and J by 7 bases, 5 bases remained unmatched. Per the germline V gene, CDR1 is GTSNPN and CDR2 is SVGIG (reference sequence). CDR3 sequence reads: CAWSVRTGRNSPLHF. The CDR3 DNA sequence: TGTGCCTGGAGTGTACGGACAGGGAGAAATTCACCCCTCCACTTT.

The chain joins TRBV11-1 to TRBJ2-1; 8 bases map to TRBD2. CDR1 is SGHAT, CDR2 FQDESV, per germline (reference sequence). The length of the CDR3 is 15 residues. With 3 bases clipped from V and 4 bases from J, the junction kept 5 bases outside the gene matches. CDR3 amino acids: CASSFELAGYNEQFF. The CDR3 DNA reads TGTGCCAGCAGCTTTGAGCTAGCGGGTTACAATGAGCAGTTCTTC.

As concerns this clonotype: Since a much larger clone is just one base distant, this may be a read error. Written as DNA, the CDR3 is TGTGCCAGCTCACCACAGGTGGATATATCGAACACCATATGTTTT. It yields the protein CASSPQVDISNTICF. This sequence joins TRBV18 and TRBJ1-3; D gene uncertain. CDR3 length equals 15 residues. Germline CDR1 and CDR2: KGHSH and LQKENI.

This clonotype showed up many times. This chain joins TRBV5-4 and TRBJ2-1; 8 bases agree with TRBD1. Germline loops: CDR1 SGHNT, CDR2 YYREEE (reference sequence). The CDR3 runs to 11 residues. V trimming: 2 bases; J trimming: 14 bases; junction bases outside the gene matches: 3. This CDR3 is CASSFGQGEFF. CDR3 nucleotides: TGTGCCAGCAGCTTCGGACAGGGAGAGTTCTTC.

This clonotype showed up many times. This rearrangement joins TRBV11-2 to TRBJ1-6, with no clear D. The germline V gene encodes CDR1 SGHAT and CDR2 FQNNGV. V was trimmed by 4 bases and J by 6 bases, leaving 13 bases between them. The CDR3 totals 15 residues. CDR3 in DNA: TGTGCCAGCAGCTCCTCAAGTCGGGGTAATTCACCCCTCCACTTT. Amino acids: CASSSSSRGNSPLHF. The complete variable domain, with remaining parts taken from reference TRBV11-2 and TRBJ1-6, reads EAGVAQSPRYKIIEKRQSVAFWCNPISGHATLYWYQQILGQGPKLLIQFQNNGVVDDSQLPKDRFSAERLKGVDSTLKIQPAKLEDSAVYLCASSSSSRGNSPLHFGNGTRLTVT.